The rows below give T cell receptor beta chains drawn from one sample of a study of CD8+CD57+ T cells in acquired aplastic anemia. TCRdb passed the reads through MiXCR, listing each CDR3 protein once. Of approximately 250,000 distinct CDR3 sequences in the sample, approximately 80% were seen once. What was sequenced was sorted CD4+, CD8+, or CD8+CD57+ T cells (not recorded which) from PBMCs. Source of these receptors: a human donor with aplastic anemia. Both conserved end residues are trimmed from each CDR3. A D gene is named only where the DNA matches it firmly.

>TRBV7-4|12|NA|TRBJ2-3
SSSLPAGPHTQY
>TRBV4-1|12|NA|TRBJ2-5
ACKVAAYQETQY
>TRBV7-8|14|TRBD1|TRBJ2-6
ASSFEPDGTALSLT
>TRBV10-2|11|TRBD1|TRBJ1-1
ATSLTGGTEAF
>TRBV7-9|13|TRBD1|TRBJ1-6
ASSLDLTGNTEPH
>TRBV5-1|11|NA|TRBJ2-3
ASSLQYKEKQY
>TRBV7-6|14|NA|TRBJ1-2
ASSLRSMGLGYDYT
>TRBV7-2|13|NA|TRBJ1-2
ASSLTGGSNYGYT
>TRBV15|12|TRBD2|TRBJ2-3
ATSIAGRHDTQY
>TRBV15|13|NA|TRBJ1-1
ATSRRLGLNTEAF
>TRBV11-1|15|NA|TRBJ2-6
ASSLELVASGANVLT
>TRBV5-8|11|NA|TRBJ2-3
ASSLVASDTQY
>TRBV2|13|NA|TRBJ1-5
ASGVGVTRKQHLH
>TRBV7-9|11|NA|TRBJ2-3
ASREGPGDTQY
>TRBV7-3|11|NA|TRBJ2-1
ASSLGGFDEQF
>TRBV9|13|NA|TRBJ1-3
ASSPSGTRTDTIY
>TRBV14|14|NA|TRBJ2-2
ASSQVLGTNTGELF
>TRBV7-8|12|TRBD2|TRBJ2-3
ASSFAGGGETQY
>TRBV7-6|13|TRBD1|TRBJ1-2
ASSPTGGVDYGCT
>TRBV7-9|9|NA|TRBJ2-3
ASSDPDTQY
>TRBV5-6|14|NA|TRBJ1-4
ASSLMDGGRREKLF
>TRBV2|13|NA|TRBJ1-5
ASGVGGSSTQYLG
>TRBV25-1|14|NA|TRBJ2-7
ASSGSSGKVVDEQY
>TRBV20-1|13|TRBD2|TRBJ2-1
SATRTSQHVSEQF
>TRBV12-3/TRBV12-4|11|TRBD1|TRBJ1-5
ASRGQGSEPQH
>TRBV9|12|TRBD1|TRBJ1-2
ASSAGGQSTDSP
>TRBV7-3|13|TRBD1|TRBJ1-1
ASSLDLTGNNLAF
>TRBV20-1|17|NA|TRBJ1-2
SASSWGRKNTEAFFGYT
>TRBV7-2|14|NA|TRBJ2-1
ASSLGGGTDPDDQF
>TRBV2|11|NA|TRBJ1-6
ASSVGPNAPHH
>TRBV2|11|NA|NA
ASSDAGATEQF
>TRBV4-3|13|TRBD1|TRBJ1-4
ASSPPGQGNEKLF
>TRBV7-8|13|NA|TRBJ1-1
ASSGAGGADTEDF
>TRBV2|12|NA|TRBJ2-3
ASGYAGTAKTYF
>TRBV20-1|12|TRBD1|TRBJ2-5
SAIGGRGMKTQY
>TRBV7-9|12|TRBD2|TRBJ2-3
ASSFQRSGSREE
>TRBV7-2|10|TRBD1|TRBJ2-7
ASRTDRAEQY
>TRBV7-8|14|NA|TRBJ2-6
ASSLAGGPGANYLT
>TRBV19|13|NA|TRBJ2-7
ASSLVAGLLYEQY
>TRBV9|12|NA|TRBJ2-3
ASSVGGGSTDTY